This TCR beta chain was sequenced in a study of T cells in Graves' hyperthyroidism and ophthalmopathy. Researchers took RNA transcripts and amplified the TCR beta CDR3 regions from them. When the TCR CDR3 underwent first-round RT-PCR, the HTBI primer set was used. TCRdb recomputed calls from the multiplex PCR reads with MiXCR, one row per CDR3 protein. In the table there are hundreds of thousands of distinct CDR3 sequences, 13% to 15% of which are singletons. V shed 1 base, J shed 0 bases, and the junction held 3 bases outside the gene matches. The CDR3 contains 15 residues. CDR1 is SGHTA, CDR2 FQGNSA, per germline. The authors took PBMCs from 10 ml fresh peripheral blood. This clonotype appeared many times.

Sequencing input: blood. V is TRBV7-2 and J is TRBJ2-7; 7 bases map to TRBD1. This receptor was identified in a young woman with Graves' hyperthyroidism. The DNA for the CDR3 is TGTGCCAGCAGCTTAGGCAGGGGGATCTCCTACGAGCAGTACTTC. This sequence encodes CASSLGRGISYEQYF.